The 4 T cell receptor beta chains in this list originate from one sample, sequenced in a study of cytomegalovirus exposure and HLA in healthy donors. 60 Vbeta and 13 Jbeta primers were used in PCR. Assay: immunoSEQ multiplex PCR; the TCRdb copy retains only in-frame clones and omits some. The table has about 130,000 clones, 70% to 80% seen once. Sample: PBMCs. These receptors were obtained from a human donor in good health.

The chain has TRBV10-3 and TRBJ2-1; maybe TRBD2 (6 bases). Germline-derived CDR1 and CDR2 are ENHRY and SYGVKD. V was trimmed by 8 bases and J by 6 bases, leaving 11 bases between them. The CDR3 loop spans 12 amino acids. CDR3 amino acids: CAIGGASNEQFF. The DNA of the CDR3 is TGTGCCATCGGAGGGGCCTCCAATGAGCAGTTCTTC.

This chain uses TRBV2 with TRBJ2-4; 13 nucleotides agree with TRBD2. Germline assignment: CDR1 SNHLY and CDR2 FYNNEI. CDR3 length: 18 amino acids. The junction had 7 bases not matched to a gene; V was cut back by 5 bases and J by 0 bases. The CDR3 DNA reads TGTGCCAGCAGTTTACTAGCGGGAGGGCCCGGAGCCAAAAACATTCAGTACTTC. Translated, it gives CASSLLAGGPGAKNIQYF.

The CDR3 reads CASSLGAKAGDEQFF. The CDR3 bases are TGTGCCAGCAGCTTGGGTGCGAAGGCGGGGGATGAGCAGTTCTTC. The chain recombines TRBV5-8 with TRBJ2-1; TRBD2 matches 7 bases. Germline V gives CDR1 SGHTS, CDR2 YDEGEE. The CDR3 spans 15 residues. J gave up 8 bases and V 0 bases, and 8 bases lay outside the gene matches.

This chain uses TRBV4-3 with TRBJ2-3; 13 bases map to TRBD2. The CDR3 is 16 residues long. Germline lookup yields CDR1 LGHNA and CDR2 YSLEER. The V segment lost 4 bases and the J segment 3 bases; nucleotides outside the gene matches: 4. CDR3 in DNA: TGCGCCAGCAGCCCGACTAGCGGGGGGCTAACAGATACGCAGTATTTT. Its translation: CASSPTSGGLTDTQYF.